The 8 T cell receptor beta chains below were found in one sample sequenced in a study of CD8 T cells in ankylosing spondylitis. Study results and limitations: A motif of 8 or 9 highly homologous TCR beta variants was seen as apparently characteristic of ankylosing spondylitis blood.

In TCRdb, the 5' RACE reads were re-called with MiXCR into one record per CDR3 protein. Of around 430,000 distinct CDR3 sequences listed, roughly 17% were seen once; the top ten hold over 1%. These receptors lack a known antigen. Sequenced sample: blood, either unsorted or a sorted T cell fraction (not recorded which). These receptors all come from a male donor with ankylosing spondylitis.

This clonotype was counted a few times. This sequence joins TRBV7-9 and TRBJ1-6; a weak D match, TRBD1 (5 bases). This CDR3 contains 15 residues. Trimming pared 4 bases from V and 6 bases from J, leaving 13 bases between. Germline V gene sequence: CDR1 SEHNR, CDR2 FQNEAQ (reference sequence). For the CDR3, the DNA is TGTGCCAGCAGCTGGGACGTCGGACCTAATTCACCCCTCCACTTT. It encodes CASSWDVGPNSPLHF.

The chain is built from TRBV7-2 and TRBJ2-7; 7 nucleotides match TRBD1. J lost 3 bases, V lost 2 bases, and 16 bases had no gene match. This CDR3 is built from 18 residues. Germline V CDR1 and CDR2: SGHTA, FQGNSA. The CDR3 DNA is TGTGCCAGCAGCTTATCGTGGCCAAACAGGGGAAGGGACTACGAGCAGTACTTC. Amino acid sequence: CASSLSWPNRGRDYEQYF. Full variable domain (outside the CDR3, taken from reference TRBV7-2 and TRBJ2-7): GAGVSQSPSNKVTEKGKDVELRCDPISGHTALYWYRQSLGQGLEFLIYFQGNSAPDKSGLPSDRFSAERTGGSVSTLTIQRTQQEDSAVYLCASSLSWPNRGRDYEQYFGPGTRLTVT.

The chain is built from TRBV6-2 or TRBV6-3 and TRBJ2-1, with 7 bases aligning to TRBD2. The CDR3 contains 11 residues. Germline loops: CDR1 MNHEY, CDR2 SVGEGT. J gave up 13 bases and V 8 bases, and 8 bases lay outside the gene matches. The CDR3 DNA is TGTGCCAGCCGGTTTACGGGAGGACAGTTCTTC. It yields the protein CASRFTGGQFF.

CDR3 sequence reads: CATSDRSSVNGYTF. In DNA, the CDR3 is TGTGCCACCAGTGATAGGAGCTCCGTAAATGGCTACACCTTC. The chain couples TRBV24-1 to TRBJ1-2, with D unclear. Trimming pared 3 bases from V and 6 bases from J, leaving 13 bases between. The CDR3 is 14 residues long. CDR1 is KGHDR and CDR2 is SFDVKD in the germline V gene.

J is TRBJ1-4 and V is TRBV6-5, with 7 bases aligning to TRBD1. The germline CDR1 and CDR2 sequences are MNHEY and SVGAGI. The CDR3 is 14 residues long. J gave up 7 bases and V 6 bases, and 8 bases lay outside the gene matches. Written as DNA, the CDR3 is TGTGCCAGCAGCTTAACAGGGGACAGTGAAAAACTGTTTTTT. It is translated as CASSLTGDSEKLFF.

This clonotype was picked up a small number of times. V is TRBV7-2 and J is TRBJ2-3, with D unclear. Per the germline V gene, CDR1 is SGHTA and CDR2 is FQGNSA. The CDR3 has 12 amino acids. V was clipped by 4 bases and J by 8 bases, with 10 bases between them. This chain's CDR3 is CASSSQGATQYF. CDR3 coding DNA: TGTGCCAGCAGCTCCCAAGGCGCTACGCAGTATTTT.

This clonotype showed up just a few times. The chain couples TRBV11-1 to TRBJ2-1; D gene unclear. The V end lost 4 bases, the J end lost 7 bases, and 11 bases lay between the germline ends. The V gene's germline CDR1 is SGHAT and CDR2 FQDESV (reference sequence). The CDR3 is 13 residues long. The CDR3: CASSSRAGNEQFF. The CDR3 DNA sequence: TGTGCCAGCAGCTCCCGGGCCGGAAATGAGCAGTTCTTC.

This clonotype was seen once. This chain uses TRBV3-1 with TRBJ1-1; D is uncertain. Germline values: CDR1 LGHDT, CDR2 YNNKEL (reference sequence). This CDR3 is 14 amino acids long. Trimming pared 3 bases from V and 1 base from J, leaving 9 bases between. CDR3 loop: CASSQRSPNTEAFF. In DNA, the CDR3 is TGTGCCAGCAGCCAGAGGTCCCCGAACACTGAAGCTTTCTTT. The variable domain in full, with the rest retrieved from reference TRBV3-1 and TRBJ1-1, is DTAVSQTPKYLVTQMGNDKSIKCEQNLGHDTMYWYKQDSKKFLKIMFSYNNKELIINETVPNRFSPKSPDKAHLNLHINSLELGDSAVYFCASSQRSPNTEAFFGQGTRLTVV.